This T cell receptor (beta chain) appears in the sequencing data of a study of blood T cell repertoires in COVID-19 (dated by TCRdb to 2018 to 2020). Some background on the complete study: Samples covering the acute and convalescent phases of COVID-19 were provided by collaborators in the United States, Italy and Spain. The dataset comprised deeply sampled blood TCRbeta repertoires from subjects exposed to, actively infected with, or recovered from COVID-19. Where HLA class I and class II types were available, the types were taken from metadata supplied by the sample provider, not from assay-based typing. Sample metadata almost always included a de-identified subject ID, COVID-19 status, age in years and sex. A freely available public database, intended as a resource for researchers studying the immune response to SARS-CoV-2, is where the repertoires were released. The material from the prospective study consisted of cDNA or gDNA derived from T cells, B-cell-depleted T cells, or PBMCs. Samples were obtained from the ongoing ImmuneRACE study (first 160 participants) and from over 1,000 subjects provided by 6 global collaborators.

Samples from volunteer blood donors who had recovered from COVID-19 were contributed by a second Seattle source. Each collaborating institution followed its own protocols to collect whole blood in K2EDTA tubes. For TCRbeta analysis, collaborator samples were shipped as frozen whole blood, as isolated PBMCs, or as DNA extracted from either sample type. The immunoSEQ Assay, a bias-controlled multiplex PCR, was used to amplify TCRbeta CDR3 regions from genomic DNA. The authors' pipeline ran thus. Nucleated cell counts per sample were estimated from amplification of reference gene primers within the assay. Sequence reads were collapsed and filtered to measure the absolute abundance of every unique TCRbeta CDR3 rearrangement. For each sample, productive Simpson clonality was calculated as the square root of Simpson's diversity index across productive rearrangements. TCRdb's version of the immuneACCESS table is confined to in-frame rearrangements and falls short of the full clone set. An unresolved V gene accounts for under half of the shortfall where checked; the remainder is of unknown origin. D and trimming were read from the DNA, whereas the V and J calls and clone size are those reported in that table. The sample includes 190,000 or so clones, with around 79% observed a single time. Of the sample, approximately 15% falls within the top ten clones.

Findings and caveats that apply to the study as a whole: How much clinical and demographic metadata was included differed by source and by participant, and the metadata was provided uncurated.

CDR1 and CDR2 (SEHNR, FQNEAQ) derive from the germline V gene (reference sequence). The V and J ends are trimmed by 2 bases and 2 bases, leaving 6 bases between them. From cysteine to phenylalanine, the CDR3 is 14 amino acids long. The only DNA kept is the CDR3, 42 bases in frame from the first base. On this clone itself: Which antigen it targets is not known. Base qualities are missing; no much larger clone stands one base away.

This chain joins TRBV7-9 to TRBJ2-2; a confident D gene designation cannot be given. Sample: peripheral blood. This clonotype was sampled from a man aged 50-60 years who had recovered from COVID-19. The CDR3: CASSLKLNTGELFF. Read as DNA, the sequence is TGTGCCAGCAGCTTAAAACTTAACACCGGGGAGCTGTTTTTT.